A single sample is the source of the 26 T cell receptor beta chains below, sequenced in a study of Graves' ophthalmopathy and Graves' hyperthyroidism. The authors amplified TCR beta CDR3 regions, and they did so from RNA transcripts for repertoire sequencing. HTBI primers were employed in first-round RT-PCR, then a second-round multiplex PCR followed. One entry per CDR3 protein, called by TCRdb with MiXCR from the multiplex PCR reads. The table has around 1,000,000 distinct CDR3 sequences, roughly 35% seen once. Sequenced sample: peripheral blood or thyroid tissue (not recorded which). The receptors shown here come from an adult man with Graves' hyperthyroidism.

In this sample, this clonotype turned up a few times. CDR3 DNA sequence: TGTGCCAGCAGAAGTTCCCAGGACCTGCAAGAGACCCAGTACTTC. It codes for CASRSSQDLQETQYF. The chain links TRBV18 to TRBJ2-5; D unresolved. The CDR3 is made up of 15 amino acids. In germline, CDR1 is KGHSH, CDR2 LQKENI. The V and J ends lost 8 bases and 2 bases respectively, with 18 bases between them.

This clonotype was counted at least ten times. V is TRBV7-9 and J is TRBJ2-7; 8 bases are shared with TRBD1. J gave up 4 bases and V 5 bases, and 7 bases lay outside the gene matches. CDR1 SEHNR and CDR2 FQNEAQ come from the germline V gene (reference sequence). CDR3 length: 14 residues. CDR3 sequence: CASSVAGGTYEQYF. The CDR3 region has the DNA TGTGCCAGCAGCGTGGCAGGGGGCACATACGAGCAGTACTTC. Combining the CDR3 with reference TRBV7-9 and TRBJ2-7 gives the whole variable domain DTGVSQNPRHKITKRGQNVTFRCDPISEHNRLYWYRQTLGQGPEFLTYFQNEAQLEKSRLLSDRFSAERPKGSFSTLEIQRTEQGDSAMYLCASSVAGGTYEQYFGPGTRLTVT.

This clonotype was seen many times. V is TRBV11-2 and J is TRBJ2-5, with a tentative D call TRBD1 (6 bases). This CDR3 contains 14 residues. V was clipped by 0 bases and J by 5 bases, with 10 bases between them. Germline loops: CDR1 SGHAT, CDR2 FQNNGV. The CDR3, as DNA: TGTGCCAGCAGCTTAGAAGGGGGTTGGGAGACCCAGTACTTC. Its translation is CASSLEGGWETQYF.

As for this clonotype: Being one base from a much bigger clone, this may be a read error. The chain recombines TRBV10-3 with TRBJ2-2; no definite D call. Trimming removed 5 bases at V and 6 bases at J, with 10 bases between. Germline lookup yields CDR1 ENHRY and CDR2 SYGVKD. The length of the CDR3 is 13 residues. The CDR3, as DNA: TGTGCCATCAGTTACGGCTCAGCCGGGGAGCTGTTTTTT. Protein sequence: CAISYGSAGELFF.

The gene calls are TRBV7-2 and TRBJ2-7, with 7 bases aligning to TRBD1. The CDR3 runs 14 residues. Germline CDR1 reads SGHTA; CDR2 reads FQGNSA. V was pared by 7 bases and J by 4 bases, with 10 bases of the junction left unmatched. Written as DNA, the CDR3 is TGTGCCAGCACCGCCGGGGACAGAGTTTACGAGCAGTACTTC. It codes for CASTAGDRVYEQYF.

V gene TRBV7-9 combines with J gene TRBJ1-2; possible D gene TRBD1, 5 bases. The V end lost 5 bases, the J end lost 8 bases, and 21 bases lay between the germline ends. The CDR3 has 15 residues. Germline V lookup: CDR1 SEHNR, CDR2 FQNEAQ (reference sequence). The chain's CDR3 is CASSLPMTAFGGYTF. DNA of the CDR3: TGTGCCAGCAGCCTGCCGATGACAGCTTTCGGCGGCTACACCTTC.

This clonotype has just one count. This chain uses TRBV2 with TRBJ2-5; D possibly matches TRBD1 or TRBD2 (6 bases each). The V gene lost 6 bases and the J gene lost 4 bases, with 12 bases spanning the gap. There are 13 residues in the CDR3. Germline V gene data show CDR1 as SNHLY and CDR2 as FYNNEI. Written as DNA, the CDR3 is TGTGCCAGCAGACCGGGGGCGGCAGAGACCCAGTACTTC. Its protein product is CASRPGAAETQYF.

About this clonotype: A much larger clone differs by one base, so this may be a read error. This chain connects TRBV20-1 to TRBJ1-5; tentatively, D is TRBD1 (5 bases). Trimming took off 3 bases at V and 0 bases at J, with 18 bases between the two ends. Germline V gene data show CDR1 as DFQATT and CDR2 as SNEGSKA (reference sequence). The CDR3 sequence is 17 residues long. The CDR3 DNA follows: TGCAGTGCTAGGGATGAGCAGGGACGACTTAGCAATCAGCCCCAGCATTTT. It is translated as CSARDEQGRLSNQPQHF.

The chain joins TRBV15 to TRBJ1-2; 8 bases align to TRBD1. V gave up 4 bases and J gave up 6 bases; unmatched junction bases: 16. The CDR3 loop spans 17 amino acids. Germline CDR1 LNHNV, CDR2 YYDKDF (reference sequence). The CDR3 nucleotides read TGTGCCACCAGCAAAGGACAGGGATCTATTTGGAATAATGGCTACACCTTC. Protein: CATSKGQGSIWNNGYTF.

With respect to this clonotype: A clone one base away is much larger, so this may be a read error. This rearrangement joins TRBV10-3 to TRBJ2-7, with 14 bases that match TRBD2. V was clipped by 6 bases and J by 0 bases; unmatched bases: 7. This CDR3 region has 17 residues. CDR1 is ENHRY and CDR2 is SYGVKD in the germline V gene. CDR3: CAIRTGLAGASSYEQYF. The DNA of the CDR3 is TGTGCCATCAGGACGGGACTAGCGGGGGCTAGCTCCTACGAGCAGTACTTC.

On this clonotype: A single base separates this from a much larger clone, so it may be a read error. V is TRBV5-1 and J is TRBJ1-6; 10 bases agree with TRBD1. Germline assignment: CDR1 SGHRS and CDR2 YFSETQ. The CDR3 sequence is 16 residues long. The V and J ends lost 4 bases and 11 bases, in that order; junction bases with no gene match: 12. The CDR3: CASSQDNGQGVAPLHF. The CDR3 bases are TGCGCCAGCAGCCAAGATAACGGACAGGGGGTTGCACCCCTCCACTTT.

The gene calls are TRBV29-1 and TRBJ1-1; TRBD1 is a possible D gene (5 bases). V was cut by 7 bases and J by 1 base, with 13 bases left in between. The CDR3 is 13 amino acids. Per the germline V gene, CDR1 is SQVTM and CDR2 is ANQGSEA. The CDR3 protein is CSGDSGRNTEAFF. CDR3 nucleotide sequence: TGCAGCGGAGACAGCGGACGGAACACTGAAGCTTTCTTT.

This clonotype was recorded at least ten times. V usage is TRBV2 and J usage is TRBJ1-5, with a tentative D call TRBD1 (5 bases). Germline values: CDR1 SNHLY, CDR2 FYNNEI. V was trimmed by 5 bases and J by 0 bases, leaving 11 bases between them. This CDR3 comprises 15 residues. CDR3 residues: CASSRGEYSNQPQHF. The CDR3 nucleotides are TGTGCCAGCAGTCGGGGCGAATATAGCAATCAGCCCCAGCATTTT.

This clonotype was seen many times. V usage is TRBV7-8 and J usage is TRBJ1-2; 9 positions match TRBD1. Germline trimming cut 2 bases from V and 8 bases from J; bases unmatched to any gene: 6. Germline assignment: CDR1 SGHVS and CDR2 FQNEAQ. The CDR3 has 14 amino acids. The CDR3 region has the DNA TGTGCCAGCAGCTTACTACTGGACAGGGGCGGCTACACCTTC. The encoded protein is CASSLLLDRGGYTF.

V is TRBV29-1 and J is TRBJ2-5; the match to TRBD2 covers 9 bases. V lost 7 bases to trimming and J lost 5 bases; unmatched junction nucleotides: 8. This CDR3 has 13 amino acids. Germline values: CDR1 SQVTM, CDR2 ANQGSEA. Here the CDR3 DNA reads TGCAGCGATGTTAGCGGGGGAGGGGAGACCCAGTACTTC. Amino acids: CSDVSGGGETQYF.

The rearrangement uses TRBV12-3 or TRBV12-4 and TRBJ1-2, with a weak D call TRBD1 (5 bases). Between the trimmed V and J ends, which lost 8 bases and 8 bases, there was a span of 15 bases. This CDR3 has 12 residues. The CDR3 coding sequence is TGTGCCAGCTATGGGGGGGGAACCGGCTACACCTTC. It is translated as CASYGGGTGYTF.

This clonotype appeared many times. The chain joins TRBV7-8 to TRBJ1-2; D gene ambiguous. The V gene lost 3 bases and the J gene lost 8 bases, with 16 bases spanning the gap. CDR3 size: 14 residues. In germline, CDR1 is SGHVS, CDR2 FQNEAQ. CDR3 nucleotide sequence: TGTGCCAGCAGCTTTCCGAATCCTTCAAAAGGCTACACCTTC. Amino acids: CASSFPNPSKGYTF.

This clonotype was counted many times. The chain joins TRBV19 to TRBJ2-2; TRBD2 aligns across 10 bases. In germline, CDR1 is LNHDA, CDR2 SQIVND (reference sequence). V shed 7 bases, J shed 4 bases, and the junction held 6 bases outside the gene matches. The CDR3 totals 15 residues. As DNA, the CDR3 is TGTGCCAGTAACGGGCTAGCGGGAGTCACCGGGGAGCTGTTTTTT. Protein: CASNGLAGVTGELFF.

The V and J genes are TRBV6-5 and TRBJ1-5; the D is unclear. CDR1 and CDR2 (germline): MNHEY, SVGAGI. Trimming stripped 6 bases from V and 2 bases from J, with 8 bases between. CDR3 length: 13 amino acids. The CDR3 sequence is CASSNPGNQPQHF. The CDR3 DNA sequence: TGTGCCAGCAGCAACCCAGGCAATCAGCCCCAGCATTTT.

This clonotype has just a few counts. V is TRBV25-1 and J is TRBJ2-7; perhaps TRBD1 as D (5 bases). The CDR3 runs to 13 residues. CDR1 is MGHDK and CDR2 is SYGVNS in the germline V gene. V lost 5 bases and J 3 bases, leaving 11 bases between the germline ends. As DNA, the CDR3 is TGTGCCAGCAGTCCGATCAGGGACTACGAGCAGTACTTC. Translating it yields CASSPIRDYEQYF.

The chain carries TRBV6-6 and TRBJ1-1, with TRBD1 matching over 9 bases. Germline V gene sequence: CDR1 MNHNY, CDR2 SVGAGI (reference sequence). V was clipped by 2 bases and J by 6 bases; unmatched bases: 1. CDR3 length equals 13 residues. CDR3 nucleotide sequence: TGTGCCAGCAGTTACGACAGGGGGGCTGAAGCTTTCTTT. The encoded protein is CASSYDRGAEAFF.

DNA for the CDR3: TGTGCCACCAGTGTAGCGTCCGGGGAGCTGTTTTTT. Protein product: CATSVASGELFF. The V gene is TRBV24-1, the J gene TRBJ2-2, with D possibly TRBD2 on 5 matching bases. Germline V gene data show CDR1 as KGHDR and CDR2 as SFDVKD. The V gene lost 5 bases and the J gene lost 6 bases, with 6 bases spanning the gap. This CDR3 comprises 12 residues.

V gene TRBV15 combines with J gene TRBJ1-1; D is unresolved. Trimming took off 1 base at V and 4 bases at J, with 7 bases between the two ends. The CDR3 extends over 13 amino acids. Germline loops: CDR1 LNHNV, CDR2 YYDKDF (reference sequence). CDR3 sequence: CATSRGVGTEAFF. CDR3 bases: TGTGCCACCAGCAGAGGGGTAGGCACTGAAGCTTTCTTT.

This clonotype was recorded many times. The rearrangement links TRBV11-2 to TRBJ2-7; D unclear. Germline lookup yields CDR1 SGHAT and CDR2 FQNNGV. V was trimmed by 1 base and J by 7 bases, leaving 11 bases between them. This CDR3 is 13 amino acids long. CDR3 region: CASSLAATEEQYF. The DNA of the CDR3 is TGTGCCAGCAGCTTAGCCGCGACCGAAGAGCAGTACTTC.

The chain employs TRBV4-1 and TRBJ2-7, with 9 bases that match TRBD2. The CDR3 covers 19 residues. The V gene's germline CDR1 is MGHRA and CDR2 YSYEKL. V was clipped by 1 base and J by 6 bases; unmatched bases: 19. CDR3 DNA: TGCGCCAGCAGCCAAGTCGGGGGGGCCGTTAGAGCGGGAGGAGGCGAGCAGTACTTC. This codes for CASSQVGGAVRAGGGEQYF.

The V and J genes are TRBV20-1 and TRBJ2-5, with a weak D call TRBD1 (6 bases). This CDR3 region has 14 residues. V was clipped by 3 bases and J by 4 bases, with 15 bases between them. Per germline, CDR1 DFQATT and CDR2 SNEGSKA (reference sequence). The CDR3 region is CSASSLQGRETQYF. DNA of the CDR3: TGCAGTGCTAGCTCCCTACAGGGCAGAGAGACCCAGTACTTC.